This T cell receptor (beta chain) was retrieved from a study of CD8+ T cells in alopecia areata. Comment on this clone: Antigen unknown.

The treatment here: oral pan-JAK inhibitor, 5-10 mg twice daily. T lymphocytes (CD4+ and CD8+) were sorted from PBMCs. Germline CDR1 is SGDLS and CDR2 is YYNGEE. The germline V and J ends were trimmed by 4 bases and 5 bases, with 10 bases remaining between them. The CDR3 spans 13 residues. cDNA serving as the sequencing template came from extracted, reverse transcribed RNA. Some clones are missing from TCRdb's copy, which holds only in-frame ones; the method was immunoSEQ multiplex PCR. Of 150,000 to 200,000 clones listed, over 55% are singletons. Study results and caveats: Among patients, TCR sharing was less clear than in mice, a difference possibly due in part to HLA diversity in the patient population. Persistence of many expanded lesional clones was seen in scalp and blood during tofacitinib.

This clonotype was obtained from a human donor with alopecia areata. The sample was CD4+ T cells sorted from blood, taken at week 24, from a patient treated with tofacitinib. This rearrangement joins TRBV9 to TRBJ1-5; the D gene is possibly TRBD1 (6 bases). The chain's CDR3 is CASSKTGYQPQHF. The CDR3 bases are TGTGCCAGCAGCAAGACAGGTTATCAGCCCCAGCATTTT.